This T cell receptor (beta chain) was found in a study of cytomegalovirus exposure and HLA in healthy donors. Study at large: Samples from HLA-typed donors yielded about 85 million unique TCRs in an early data release.

The V gene lost 1 base and the J gene lost 2 bases, with 18 bases spanning the gap. CDR1 is WNHNN and CDR2 is SYGVQD in the germline V gene (reference sequence). This CDR3 is 17 amino acids long. Study-level points and caveats: TCR beta sequences reportedly predicted most subjects' HLA-A and HLA-B alleles accurately. At a 0.05 false discovery rate, a later analysis found about 17,000 TCR beta sequences to be associated with HLA alleles.

As to this clone: Its antigen remains unidentified.

Researchers ran the PCR with 60 Vbeta and 13 Jbeta primers. The protocol was immunoSEQ multiplex PCR, while the TCRdb copy is restricted to in-frame clones and leaves out a portion. The sample lists some 69,000 clones; roughly 65% were seen once. The sequence came from a male donor in good health and CMV-seropositive. This chain links TRBV10-1 with TRBJ2-7; a possible D gene is TRBD2 (6 bases). Material: PBMCs. CDR3 in amino acids: CASSEFRPGLGAYEQYF. DNA for the CDR3: TGCGCCAGCAGTGAGTTCAGACCGGGACTTGGAGCCTACGAGCAGTACTTC.